The 21 T cell receptor beta chains reported below all come from one sample, sequenced in a study of blood T cell repertoires in COVID-19. Produced via immunoSEQ multiplex PCR; TCRdb's table is partial and in-frame only. The table records some 250,000 clones, approximately 85% of them present only once. Sequenced input: PBMCs or T cells enriched from blood (not recorded which). These receptors were taken from a woman aged 50 to 65 who had recovered from COVID-19.

The chain employs TRBV7-6 and TRBJ2-3; the match to TRBD2 covers 10 bases. This CDR3 contains 18 residues. Looked up from germline, CDR1 is SGHVS and CDR2 is FNYEAQ. Germline trimming cut 5 bases from V and 0 bases from J; bases unmatched to any gene: 11. The CDR3 here is CASSVPLAGGMSTDTQYF. The DNA for the CDR3 is TGTGCCAGCAGCGTCCCCTTAGCGGGAGGCATGAGCACAGATACGCAGTATTTT.

The chain has TRBV28 and TRBJ1-5, with TRBD1 matching over 7 bases. This CDR3 has 13 residues. The V gene end was trimmed by 8 bases and the J gene end by 3 bases; junction bases not matched to a gene: 4. From germline, CDR1 is MDHEN and CDR2 SYDVKM. CDR3 coding DNA: TGTGCCAGCCTGACAGGGAACAATCAGCCCCAGCATTTT. As protein: CASLTGNNQPQHF.

V is TRBV6-5 and J is TRBJ1-2, with D possibly being TRBD1 (6 bases). Germline CDR1 reads MNHEY; CDR2 reads SVGAGI. With 6 bases removed from V and 8 bases from J, the gap between germline ends came to 13 bases. The CDR3 runs to 12 residues. The CDR3 bases are TGTGCCAGCAGGGGGGGGGCGGGCGGCTACACCTTC. This encodes CASRGGAGGYTF.

V is TRBV2 and J is TRBJ2-5; tentatively, D is TRBD1 (6 bases). CDR1 and CDR2 (germline): SNHLY, FYNNEI. V gave up 1 base and J gave up 5 bases, with 14 bases separating them. The CDR3 extends over 15 amino acids. The CDR3, as DNA: TGTGCCAGCAGTGAAGACGACAGGAGGACGGAGACCCAGTACTTC. This sequence encodes CASSEDDRRTETQYF.

The gene calls are TRBV15 and TRBJ2-1; the match to TRBD2 covers 8 bases. Germline loops: CDR1 LNHNV, CDR2 YYDKDF (reference sequence). V was clipped by 0 bases and J by 6 bases; unmatched bases: 4. The CDR3 runs to 15 residues. CDR3 DNA sequence: TGTGCCACCAGCAGAGACGGCGGGAGGTCCAATGAGCAGTTCTTC. As protein: CATSRDGGRSNEQFF.

For the CDR3, the DNA is TGCGCCAGCAGCTTGGAGCCGATGAACACTGAAGCTTTCTTT. It codes for CASSLEPMNTEAFF. The chain joins TRBV5-1 to TRBJ1-1, with D hard to call. This CDR3 is built from 14 residues. The V end lost 0 bases, the J end lost 0 bases, and 6 bases lay between the germline ends. Germline V gene lookup returns CDR1 SGHRS and CDR2 YFSETQ.

The chain joins TRBV10-1 to TRBJ2-5; a possible D gene is TRBD1 (6 bases). The germline V gene has CDR1 WNHNN and CDR2 SYGVQD (reference sequence). This CDR3 has 13 amino acids. Trimming pared 2 bases from V and 3 bases from J, leaving 7 bases between. The CDR3 bases are TGCGCCAGCAGTGAGGGGACAAAAGAGACCCAGTACTTC. Its protein product is CASSEGTKETQYF.

The V and J genes are TRBV27 and TRBJ1-5; D remains ambiguous. The CDR3 is 14 residues long. Deletions cut 5 bases from V and 3 bases from J, with 11 bases between. CDR1 and CDR2 (germline): MNHEY, SMNVEV (reference sequence). CDR3 region: CASSPRVTNQPQHF. Here the CDR3 DNA reads TGTGCCAGCAGTCCACGGGTCACCAATCAGCCCCAGCATTTT.

The genes are TRBV5-1 and TRBJ1-1; maybe TRBD1 (6 bases). From germline, CDR1 is SGHRS and CDR2 YFSETQ. This CDR3 contains 14 residues. Trimming left V 2 bases short and J 0 bases short, with 8 bases between. The chain's CDR3 is CASSFTGLNTEAFF. For the CDR3, the DNA is TGCGCCAGCAGCTTTACAGGGTTGAACACTGAAGCTTTCTTT.

This chain uses TRBV29-1 with TRBJ2-2; TRBD2 matches 10 bases. Germline V CDR1 and CDR2: SQVTM, ANQGSEA. CDR3 size: 18 residues. V gave up 7 bases and J gave up 3 bases; unmatched junction bases: 17. CDR3 in amino acids: CSAHLLKSGLADTGELFF. The DNA of the CDR3 is TGCAGCGCCCACCTACTAAAATCCGGACTAGCGGACACCGGGGAGCTGTTTTTT.

The rearrangement joins TRBV5-1 to TRBJ2-2, with 8 nucleotides matching TRBD1. CDR1 SGHRS and CDR2 YFSETQ come from the germline V gene. The CDR3 has 15 residues. Losses at the gene ends were 4 bases for V and 4 bases for J; bases not matched to a gene: 6. The CDR3 DNA reads TGCGCCAGCAGCCCCGGGACAGGAAGCACCGGGGAGCTGTTTTTT. Translated, it gives CASSPGTGSTGELFF.

The V and J genes are TRBV18 and TRBJ2-2, with D possibly being TRBD2 (5 bases). CDR1 and CDR2 (germline): KGHSH, LQKENI. V lost 1 base and J lost 3, with 21 bases in between. There are 19 residues in the CDR3. The CDR3 bases are TGTGCCAGCTCACCACGGAGGACCGAGAAATCCCGGTACACCGGGGAGCTGTTTTTT. This translates into CASSPRRTEKSRYTGELFF. The full variable domain, rest sourced from reference TRBV18 and TRBJ2-2, is NAGVMQNPRHLVRRRGQEARLRCSPMKGHSHVYWYRQLPEEGLKFMVYLQKENIIDESGMPKERFSAEFPKEGPSILRIQQVVRGDSAAYFCASSPRRTEKSRYTGELFFGEGSRLTVL.

The chain employs TRBV10-3 and TRBJ1-1; 8 nucleotides line up with TRBD1. From germline, CDR1 is ENHRY and CDR2 SYGVKD. The CDR3 consists of 14 residues. V was pared by 6 bases and J by 5 bases, with 8 bases of the junction left unmatched. The CDR3 DNA sequence: TGTGCCATCAGAGCTGGACAGGGTCGAACTGAAGCTTTCTTT. It yields the protein CAIRAGQGRTEAFF.

This clone showed up just once. The chain's CDR3 is CASSLGPSGATGELFF. The CDR3 nucleotides read TGTGCCAGCAGTTTGGGTCCTAGCGGAGCAACCGGGGAGCTGTTTTTT. The chain is built from TRBV28 and TRBJ2-2, with 7 bases aligning to TRBD2. Unmatched junction bases numbered 9, after V lost 3 bases and J lost 5 bases. Per the germline V gene, CDR1 is MDHEN and CDR2 is SYDVKM. The CDR3 is 16 residues long.

The rearrangement links TRBV10-3 to TRBJ1-3, with TRBD1 matching over 9 bases. V dropped 6 bases and J dropped 9; count of bases not matched to a gene: 9. Germline values: CDR1 ENHRY, CDR2 SYGVKD. The CDR3 extends over 14 amino acids. CDR3 sequence: CAIRGQGRVGTIYF. The DNA of the CDR3 is TGTGCCATCAGGGGACAGGGAAGGGTTGGCACCATATATTTT.

This clone was picked up a small number of times. V is TRBV19 and J is TRBJ2-4, with 7 bases aligning to TRBD2. The germline gives CDR1 LNHDA, CDR2 SQIVND (reference sequence). The V gene end was trimmed by 4 bases and the J gene end by 0 bases; junction bases not matched to a gene: 9. The CDR3 runs to 17 residues. The CDR3 is CASSRLAGLLAKNIQYF. The DNA of the CDR3 is TGTGCCAGTAGTAGGTTAGCGGGCCTACTAGCCAAAAACATTCAGTACTTC.

The CDR3, as DNA: TGTGCCAGCAGCCGAGGACTAGCGGGAGATCCCCGATCTACGCAGTATTTT. It codes for CASSRGLAGDPRSTQYF. The genes are TRBV7-9 and TRBJ2-3, with 13 bases that match TRBD2. The trim removed 5 bases at V and 8 bases at J, leaving 13 bases unmatched. Germline V gene lookup returns CDR1 SEHNR and CDR2 FQNEAQ (reference sequence). This CDR3 region has 17 residues. The full variable domain, its missing parts supplied by reference TRBV7-9 and TRBJ2-3, is DTGVSQNPRHKITKRGQNVTFRCDPISEHNRLYWYRQTLGQGPEFLTYFQNEAQLEKSRLLSDRFSAERPKGSFSTLEIQRTEQGDSAMYLCASSRGLAGDPRSTQYFGPGTRLTVL.

The chain recombines TRBV7-8 with TRBJ2-1; TRBD1 aligns across 12 bases. This CDR3 region has 14 residues. V dropped 6 bases and J dropped 9; count of bases not matched to a gene: 6. Per the germline V gene, CDR1 is SGHVS and CDR2 is FQNEAQ. CDR3 sequence reads: CASRFRDRGLEQFF. DNA for the CDR3: TGTGCCAGCAGGTTCCGGGACAGGGGGCTTGAGCAGTTCTTC.

The chain has TRBV28 and TRBJ2-5, with 8 bases identical to TRBD1. V lost 1 base and J lost 5; bases outside the gene matches: 9. Germline V gives CDR1 MDHEN, CDR2 SYDVKM. CDR3 length: 16 residues. This CDR3 reads CASSLLFTGGRETQYF. For the CDR3, the DNA is TGTGCCAGCAGTTTATTATTCACAGGGGGGAGGGAGACCCAGTACTTC.

The chain joins TRBV3-1 (or the pseudogene TRBV3-2) to TRBJ2-1; D remains ambiguous. V dropped 5 bases and J dropped 12 bases, with 14 bases sitting between them. The CDR3 loop spans 12 amino acids. Germline CDR1 reads LGHDT; CDR2 reads YNNKEL (reference sequence). CDR3 DNA sequence: TGTGCCAGCAGCGCCAAGAGAGTAGTGCAGTTCTTC. Its protein is CASSAKRVVQFF.

V and J are TRBV6-2 or TRBV6-3 and TRBJ2-7; TRBD2 might be the D (6 bases). The CDR3 runs 15 residues. Trimming took 3 bases from V and 3 from J, leaving 15 bases between them. CDR1 and CDR2 from the germline V gene are MNHEY and SVGEGT. CDR3 sequence (DNA): TGTGCCAGCAGTTATCCGGGACTTGGGGACTACGAGCAGTACTTC. Translating gives CASSYPGLGDYEQYF.